Listed here is a single TCR beta chain. Produced via immunoSEQ multiplex PCR; TCRdb's table is partial and in-frame only. The data show about 76,000 clones, around 94% seen once. This record comes from a study of technical replicates of blood from a few donors. This CDR3 region has 14 residues. Germline V CDR1 and CDR2: MNHEY, SMNVEV (reference sequence). V shed 6 bases and J 2 bases; nucleotides not matched to a gene: 7. The J gene is TRBJ2-7, the V gene TRBV27; TRBD1 matches 7 bases. This clonotype was sampled from a human donor in good health. Specimen: T cells isolated from PBMCs. CDR3 sequence: CASSHRGSTYEQYF. CDR3 in DNA: TGTGCCAGCAGCCACAGGGGCTCCACCTACGAGCAGTACTTC.